This T cell receptor beta chain originates from a study of blood T cell repertoires in COVID-19. Repertoires were generated with immunoSEQ multiplex PCR, while TCRdb's copy carries only in-frame clones and drops some. The sample lists 100,000 to 150,000 clones, approximately 83% occurring once. The germline CDR1 and CDR2 sequences are MDHEN and SYDVKM. CDR3 size: 16 residues. The ends lost 6 bases at V and 4 bases at J; junction bases unmatched: 9. The source of this sequence is a man aged 40-50 years with active or convalescent COVID-19. The sample taken for sequencing was peripheral blood. The rearrangement links TRBV28 to TRBJ2-1; 10 positions match TRBD2. The CDR3 coding sequence is TGTGCCAGCAGGAAGTTAGGTAGCGGGGGGTACAATGAGCAGTTCTTC. It translates to CASRKLGSGGYNEQFF.